Listed below are T cell receptor beta chains from one sample, sequenced in a study of T cell changes during pregnancy in multiple sclerosis. The assay was immunoSEQ multiplex PCR, and TCRdb's table has in-frame clones only and misses some. The table lists more than 35,000 clones, about 92% of them singletons. The sequences come from CD4+ T cells from peripheral blood mononuclear cells, collected in the third trimester of pregnancy. The receptors originated from a female donor in good health, enrolled as a control in a pregnancy study. Both conserved end residues are part of each CDR3. A D gene is named only where the DNA matches it firmly. Clone size is shown for a subset of rows, as once, few, many or a class of expanded clone.

D: TRBD1; J: TRBJ1-5; size: NA; V: TRBV11-2; CDR3: CASSPSGTGNQPQHF; DNA: TGTGCCAGCAGCCCAAGTGGGACAGGGAATCAGCCCCAGCATTTT
D: TRBD1; J: TRBJ2-5; size: NA; V: TRBV10-3; CDR3: CAISERQGEQTQYF; DNA: TGTGCCATCAGTGAGAGGCAGGGGGAGCAGACCCAGTACTTC
D: NA; J: TRBJ1-2; size: NA; V: TRBV5-1; CDR3: CASSLSGMTNYGYTF; DNA: TGCGCCAGCAGCTTGTCCGGGATGACTAACTATGGCTACACCTTC
D: TRBD1; J: TRBJ1-5; size: NA; V: TRBV7-8; CDR3: CASTLTGMNQPQHF; DNA: TGTGCCAGCACCCTGACAGGGATGAATCAGCCCCAGCATTTT
D: TRBD2; J: TRBJ2-3; size: once; V: TRBV13; CDR3: CASSLVLRGGTDTQYF; DNA: TGTGCCAGCAGCTTAGTGTTGCGGGGGGGCACAGATACGCAGTATTTT
D: TRBD2; J: TRBJ2-1; size: NA; V: TRBV7-2; CDR3: CASSFTSGEGVLRGEQFF; DNA: TGTGCCAGCAGCTTCACTAGCGGGGAGGGAGTCCTTCGTGGTGAGCAGTTCTTC
D: TRBD2; J: TRBJ2-3; size: NA; V: TRBV2; CDR3: CASMGGSGGQFSDTQYF; DNA: TGTGCCAGCATGGGGGGTAGCGGGGGACAATTTTCGGATACGCAGTATTTT
D: TRBD1; J: TRBJ1-6; size: NA; V: TRBV7-3; CDR3: CASSLTATGGSSPLHF; DNA: TGTGCCAGCAGCTTGACGGCGACAGGGGGCAGTTCACCCCTCCACTTT
D: TRBD1; J: TRBJ1-2; size: NA; V: TRBV6-5; CDR3: CASSYSTQGDYGYTF; DNA: TGTGCCAGCAGTTACTCGACACAGGGGGACTATGGCTACACCTTC
D: NA; J: TRBJ1-2; size: NA; V: TRBV7-9; CDR3: CASSLGGGANYGYTF; DNA: TGTGCCAGCAGCCTCGGAGGTGGGGCTAACTATGGCTACACCTTC
D: TRBD1; J: TRBJ1-6; size: NA; V: TRBV18; CDR3: CASSPGQDSPLHF; DNA: TGTGCCAGCTCACCCGGACAGGATTCACCCCTCCACTTT
D: TRBD1; J: TRBJ2-5; size: NA; V: TRBV2; CDR3: CASSRQGETQYF; DNA: TGTGCCAGCAGTAGACAGGGGGAGACCCAGTACTTC
D: NA; J: TRBJ2-5; size: NA; V: TRBV7-9; CDR3: CASSLVPGRETQYF; DNA: TGTGCCAGCAGCTTAGTCCCGGGGAGAGAGACCCAGTACTTC
D: NA; J: TRBJ2-1; size: NA; V: TRBV7-8; CDR3: CASSLGGGLPFF; DNA: TGTGCCAGCAGCTTAGGTGGCGGACTACCGTTCTTC
D: NA; J: TRBJ2-3; size: NA; V: TRBV4-3; CDR3: CASSRQRASTDTQYF; DNA: TGCGCCAGCAGCCGGCAGCGCGCTAGCACAGATACGCAGTATTTT
D: TRBD1; J: TRBJ1-5; size: NA; V: TRBV7-8; CDR3: CASSLTGVNQPQHF; DNA: TGTGCCAGCAGCTTGACAGGGGTAAATCAGCCCCAGCATTTT
D: NA; J: TRBJ1-5; size: NA; V: TRBV6-4; CDR3: CASSEGARQPQHF; DNA: TGTGCCAGCAGTGAAGGGGCGCGGCAGCCCCAGCATTTT
D: TRBD1; J: TRBJ1-3; size: once; V: TRBV5-1; CDR3: CASSPYGVGTGGNTIYF; DNA: TGCGCCAGCAGCCCTTACGGGGTCGGGACAGGTGGAAACACCATATATTTT
D: TRBD2; J: TRBJ2-3; size: once; V: TRBV4-3; CDR3: CASSQDGGLAGVYF; DNA: TGCGCCAGCAGCCAAGATGGGGGACTAGCGGGGGTGTATTTT
D: NA; J: TRBJ2-3; size: NA; V: TRBV30; CDR3: CAWSVSGSTDTQYF; DNA: TGTGCCTGGAGTGTTAGCGGTTCCACAGATACGCAGTATTTT
D: TRBD1; J: TRBJ2-5; size: NA; V: TRBV5-6; CDR3: CASTPGTGKETQYF; DNA: TGTGCCAGCACCCCCGGGACAGGGAAAGAGACCCAGTACTTC
D: NA; J: TRBJ2-2; size: NA; V: TRBV4-3; CDR3: CASSHHRDPGELFF; DNA: TGCGCCAGCAGCCACCACAGGGACCCCGGGGAGCTGTTTTTT
D: NA; J: TRBJ2-7; size: NA; V: TRBV6-1; CDR3: CASRPGSSYEQYF; DNA: TGTGCCAGCAGACCCGGGTCCTCCTACGAGCAGTACTTC
D: TRBD2; J: TRBJ2-3; size: NA; V: TRBV9; CDR3: CASSVGTSGGALSFAQYF; DNA: TGTGCCAGCAGCGTCGGGACTAGCGGGGGGGCCCTATCGTTCGCGCAGTATTTT
D: TRBD1; J: TRBJ1-6; size: NA; V: TRBV4-3; CDR3: CASSQRGQGSSPLHF; DNA: TGCGCCAGCAGCCAGCGCGGACAGGGCTCTTCACCCCTCCACTTT
D: TRBD1; J: TRBJ1-3; size: NA; V: TRBV18; CDR3: CASSRDRQGNTIYF; DNA: TGTGCCAGCTCCCGGGACAGACAGGGAAACACCATATATTTT
D: TRBD2; J: TRBJ2-3; size: NA; V: TRBV6-4; CDR3: CASSARLAGGCTDTQYF; DNA: TGTGCCAGCAGCGCCAGGCTAGCGGGGGGGTGCACAGATACGCAGTATTTT
D: TRBD1; J: TRBJ1-2; size: NA; V: TRBV5-1; CDR3: CASSSGTGGGFNYGYTF; DNA: TGCGCCAGCAGCTCCGGGACAGGGGGCGGATTTAACTATGGCTACACCTTC
D: NA; J: TRBJ2-3; size: NA; V: TRBV4-2; CDR3: CASSQERVADTQYF; DNA: TGTGCCAGCAGCCAAGAGCGCGTCGCGGATACGCAGTATTTT
D: NA; J: TRBJ1-2; size: NA; V: TRBV4-3; CDR3: CASSQELLDGYTF; DNA: TGCGCCAGCAGCCAAGAACTTTTAGATGGCTACACCTTC
D: NA; J: TRBJ2-5; size: NA; V: TRBV7-6; CDR3: CASSLGQQETQYF; DNA: TGTGCCAGCAGCTTAGGTCAACAAGAGACCCAGTACTTC
D: TRBD1; J: TRBJ2-1; size: NA; V: TRBV6-5; CDR3: CASSPGQGQFF; DNA: TGTGCCAGCAGCCCGGGACAGGGCCAGTTCTTC
D: TRBD2; J: TRBJ2-5; size: NA; V: TRBV7-9; CDR3: CASSRTSGGARETQYF; DNA: TGTGCCAGCAGCCGTACTAGCGGGGGGGCGAGGGAGACCCAGTACTTC
D: NA; J: TRBJ2-5; size: few; V: TRBV28; CDR3: CASSLPRETQYF; DNA: TGTGCCAGCAGCCTTCCACGGGAGACCCAGTACTTC
D: TRBD2; J: TRBJ2-2; size: NA; V: TRBV5-4; CDR3: CASSSGTSRVPGELFF; DNA: TGTGCCAGCAGCTCCGGGACTAGCAGGGTCCCCGGGGAGCTGTTTTTT
D: TRBD1; J: TRBJ2-7; size: NA; V: TRBV9; CDR3: CASSVGQGHEQYF; DNA: TGTGCCAGCAGCGTAGGACAGGGGCACGAGCAGTACTTC
D: NA; J: TRBJ2-5; size: NA; V: TRBV7-6; CDR3: CASSLTVETQYF; DNA: TGTGCCAGCAGCTTAACGGTCGAGACCCAGTACTTC
D: NA; J: TRBJ1-5; size: NA; V: TRBV4-2; CDR3: CASSQGAGSNQPQHF; DNA: TGTGCCAGCAGCCAAGGCGCAGGTAGCAATCAGCCCCAGCATTTT
D: NA; J: TRBJ1-1; size: NA; V: TRBV7-2; CDR3: CASSLGPSGARAFF; DNA: TGTGCCAGCAGCTTAGGTCCCTCAGGGGCGCGAGCTTTCTTT
D: TRBD2; J: TRBJ2-2; size: NA; V: TRBV7-3; CDR3: CASSYERGPTGELFF; DNA: TGTGCCAGCAGCTATGAGCGGGGGCCCACCGGGGAGCTGTTTTTT
D: NA; J: TRBJ2-3; size: NA; V: TRBV7-9; CDR3: CASRGIGGPGDTQYF; DNA: TGTGCCAGCAGAGGGATCGGGGGGCCGGGGGATACGCAGTATTTT
D: TRBD1; J: TRBJ2-7; size: NA; V: TRBV7-2; CDR3: CASSLTGTYEQYF; DNA: TGTGCCAGCAGCTTGACAGGGACCTACGAGCAGTACTTC
D: NA; J: TRBJ1-1; size: NA; V: TRBV11-2; CDR3: CASSIAGYEAFF; DNA: TGTGCCAGCAGCATCGCCGGTTATGAAGCTTTCTTT
D: TRBD1; J: TRBJ2-7; size: NA; V: TRBV5-5; CDR3: CASSPQGAYEQYF; DNA: TGTGCCAGCAGCCCCCAGGGGGCCTACGAGCAGTACTTC
D: TRBD1; J: TRBJ1-6; size: NA; V: TRBV7-8; CDR3: CASSPMGQTQGRPLHF; DNA: TGTGCCAGCAGCCCGATGGGACAGACTCAAGGGAGACCCCTCCACTTT
D: NA; J: TRBJ2-3; size: NA; V: TRBV6-1; CDR3: CASMGPGTDTQYF; DNA: TGTGCCAGCATGGGCCCGGGCACAGATACGCAGTATTTT
D: NA; J: TRBJ2-5; size: NA; V: TRBV7-2; CDR3: CASSLGRGKETQYF; DNA: TGTGCCAGCAGCTTGGGCCGGGGGAAAGAGACCCAGTACTTC
D: NA; J: TRBJ1-3; size: NA; V: TRBV28; CDR3: CASSSGDNSGNTIYF; DNA: TGTGCCAGCAGTTCGGGAGATAACTCCGGAAACACCATATATTTT
D: NA; J: TRBJ1-2; size: NA; V: TRBV5-4; CDR3: CASSSGAGYGYTF; DNA: TGTGCCAGCAGCTCTGGTGCGGGCTATGGCTACACCTTC
D: NA; J: TRBJ2-7; size: NA; V: TRBV9; CDR3: CASSVNPEGTYEQYF; DNA: TGTGCCAGCAGCGTAAACCCGGAGGGAACCTACGAGCAGTACTTC
D: NA; J: TRBJ1-1; size: NA; V: TRBV28; CDR3: CASSLQVTEAFF; DNA: TGTGCCAGCAGTTTACAGGTCACTGAAGCTTTCTTT
D: TRBD1; J: TRBJ1-2; size: NA; V: TRBV6-5; CDR3: CASSGGDSLGYGYTF; DNA: TGTGCCAGCAGTGGAGGGGACAGTCTTGGCTATGGCTACACCTTC
D: NA; J: TRBJ1-2; size: NA; V: TRBV4-3; CDR3: CASSQAHLQVYYGYTF; DNA: TGCGCCAGCAGCCAGGCTCACTTACAGGTTTATTATGGCTACACCTTC
D: TRBD2; J: TRBJ2-1; size: NA; V: TRBV5-4; CDR3: CASSQYSGTSGAAGRFF; DNA: TGTGCCAGCAGTCAGTATTCCGGGACTAGCGGGGCCGCCGGCCGGTTCTTC
D: TRBD1; J: TRBJ1-1; size: NA; V: TRBV5-1; CDR3: CASSLGRGQGSGTEAFF; DNA: TGCGCCAGCAGCTTGGGTCGAGGACAGGGTAGCGGCACTGAAGCTTTCTTT
D: TRBD1; J: TRBJ2-1; size: NA; V: TRBV2; CDR3: CASHRDRDNEQFF; DNA: TGTGCCTCACACCGGGACAGGGACAATGAGCAGTTCTTC
D: TRBD1; J: TRBJ2-1; size: NA; V: TRBV6-1; CDR3: CASSLQGASYNEQFF; DNA: TGTGCCAGCAGCTTACAGGGGGCCTCCTACAATGAGCAGTTCTTC
D: TRBD2; J: TRBJ2-5; size: once; V: TRBV5-6; CDR3: CASSQDGTSGGPHQETQYF; DNA: TGTGCCAGCAGCCAGGATGGGACTAGCGGGGGCCCTCACCAAGAGACCCAGTACTTC
D: NA; J: TRBJ1-2; size: NA; V: TRBV5-1; CDR3: CASSLVATNYGYTF; DNA: TGCGCCAGCAGCTTGGTGGCAACTAACTATGGCTACACCTTC
D: NA; J: TRBJ2-3; size: NA; V: TRBV4-2; CDR3: CACIWQGTVETDTQYF; DNA: TGTGCCTGCATTTGGCAGGGAACGGTTGAGACAGATACGCAGTATTTT